This TCR beta chain was observed in a study of T cell changes during pregnancy in multiple sclerosis. J was trimmed by 6 bases and V by 0 bases; bases with no gene match: 9. The germline CDR1 and CDR2 sequences are SGHRS and YFSETQ. This CDR3 has 17 amino acids. Sequencing was performed with immunoSEQ multiplex PCR; in TCRdb, only in-frame clones are kept and a portion is missing. The sample records fewer than 85,000 clones, 80% to 95% being singletons. Sequencing was performed on peripheral blood, taken in the third trimester of pregnancy. The chain combines TRBV5-1 with TRBJ2-5; 12 bases line up with TRBD2. The sequence derives from a female donor in good health, enrolled as a control in a pregnancy study. The CDR3 reads CASSLASLAGGTKTQYF. The CDR3 DNA reads as TGCGCCAGCAGCTTGGCCTCTCTAGCGGGGGGGACGAAGACCCAGTACTTC. Drawing the rest from reference TRBV5-1 and TRBJ2-5, the complete variable domain is KAGVTQTPRYLIKTRGQQVTLSCSPISGHRSVSWYQQTPGQGLQFLFEYFSETQRNKGNFPGRFSGRQFSNSRSEMNVSTLELGDSALYLCASSLASLAGGTKTQYFGPGTRLLVL.